This T cell receptor (beta chain) was found in a study of T cell changes during pregnancy in multiple sclerosis. CDR3 length equals 16 residues. The V gene lost 6 bases and the J gene lost 4 bases, with 22 bases spanning the gap. CDR1 is SGHNT and CDR2 is YYREEE in the germline V gene (reference sequence). The assay was immunoSEQ multiplex PCR, and TCRdb's table has in-frame clones only and misses some. The sample carries tens of thousands of clones, more than 90% recorded once. The receptor's source is a female donor in good health, enrolled as a control in a pregnancy study. V usage is TRBV5-4 and J usage is TRBJ1-1; perhaps TRBD1 as D (6 bases). The material sequenced was peripheral blood, taken in the first trimester of pregnancy. CDR3 region: CASKTSGGAGGTEAFF. In DNA form, the CDR3 reads TGTGCCAGCAAAACAAGTGGGGGCGCCGGAGGCACTGAAGCTTTCTTT.